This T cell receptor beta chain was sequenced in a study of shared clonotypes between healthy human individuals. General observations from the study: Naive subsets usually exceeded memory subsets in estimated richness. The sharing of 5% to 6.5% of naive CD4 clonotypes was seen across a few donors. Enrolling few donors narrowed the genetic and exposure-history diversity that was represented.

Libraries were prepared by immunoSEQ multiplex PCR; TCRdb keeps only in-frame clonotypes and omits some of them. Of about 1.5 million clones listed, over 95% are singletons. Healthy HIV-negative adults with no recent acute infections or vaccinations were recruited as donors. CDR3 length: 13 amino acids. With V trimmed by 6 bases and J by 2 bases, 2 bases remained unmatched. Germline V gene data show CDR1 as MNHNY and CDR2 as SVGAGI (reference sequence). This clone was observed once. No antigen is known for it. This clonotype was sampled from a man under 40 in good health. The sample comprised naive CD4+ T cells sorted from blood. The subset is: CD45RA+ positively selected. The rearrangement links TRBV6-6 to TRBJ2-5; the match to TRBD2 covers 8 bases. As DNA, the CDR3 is TGTGCCAGCAGACTAGCGGTTCAAGAGACCCAGTACTTC. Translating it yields CASRLAVQETQYF.